This T cell receptor beta chain is from a study of OX40 agonist ivuxolimab in advanced cancers. Overall study context: The patients' treatment was ivuxolimab, an agonistic anti-OX40 (CD134) antibody. Study conclusions and caveats: Antigen specificity was not determined for the expanded peripheral T cells.

Method: immunoSEQ multiplex PCR; TCRdb's copy keeps in-frame clones and lacks some. This sample has about 51,000 clones, with around 77% found just once. CDR3 size: 16 residues. Germline V gene data show CDR1 as MDHEN and CDR2 as SYDVKM. V lost 6 bases and J 7 bases, leaving 25 bases between the germline ends. Remarks on this clone: The antigen remains undetermined.

The sampling schedule covered blood at baseline, cycle 4 day 1, and cycle 7 day 1. The TCR originated in an adult with an advanced solid tumor such as melanoma, head and neck, liver or kidney cancer. This rearrangement joins TRBV28 to TRBJ2-7; TRBD2 might be the D (7 bases). Sequenced material: CD4+ or CD8+ T cells sorted from blood, taken in a trial of the OX40 agonist ivuxolimab. The CDR3 reads CASSLDGGGSPYEQYF. As DNA, the CDR3 is TGTGCCAGCAGCCTTGATGGGGGCGGGAGTCCTTATGAGCAGTACTTC.